The 5 T cell receptor beta chains reported below all come from one sample, sequenced in a study of a mutant IDH1 vaccine in newly diagnosed glioma listed by TCRdb under 2021. What this sample's time point label stands for: week 11, during vaccination. Each vaccine dose, consisting of 300 ug of a 20-mer mutant IDH1 peptide in Montanide, was administered subcutaneously with topical imiquimod. Libraries were constructed by the immunoSEQ multiplex PCR assay. The source is immuneACCESS, and TCRdb retained only in-frame sequences with V and J called. Part of the clones is not carried over; for the studies checked, unresolved V genes explain less than half of this, and the remainder is unexplained. Within this sample are some 130,000 clones, with around 77% of them counted one time only. The ten top clones hold under 7% of the sample. These TCRs are of unknown antigen specificity. The sequenced sample was PBMCs, obtained from a glioma patient whose treatment included an IDH1 peptide vaccine. The receptors were sampled from a middle-aged man with glioma.

The CDR3 sequence is CASARGGDSGNTIYF. The CDR3 coding sequence is TGTGCCAGCGCGAGGGGAGGGGATTCAGGAAACACCATATATTTT. The chain recombines TRBV6-5 with TRBJ1-3; possibly TRBD1 for D (5 bases). Trimming pared 8 bases from V and 4 bases from J, leaving 18 bases between. The CDR3 length is 15 residues. The germline V gene encodes CDR1 MNHEY and CDR2 SVGAGI.

J is TRBJ2-4 and V is TRBV30, with D perhaps given as TRBD1 or TRBD2 (5 bases each). The germline V and J ends were trimmed by 3 bases and 6 bases, with 9 bases remaining between them. The CDR3 sequence is 12 residues long. CDR1 is GTSNPN, CDR2 SVGIG, per germline (reference sequence). CDR3 in amino acids: CAWSPGTNIQYF. CDR3 DNA: TGTGCCTGGAGCCCAGGGACAAACATTCAGTACTTC.

As for this clone: A read error may account for a junction end that differs from germline. The V call is TRBV2, the J call TRBJ1-6; D remains ambiguous. The CDR3 totals 13 residues. Germline V lookup: CDR1 SNHLY, CDR2 FYNNEI. CDR3 sequence (DNA): TGCGAAGGTTCAGCGGACGGCAATTCACCCCTCCACTTT. Its translation: CEGSADGNSPLHF.

This clone was counted a few times. This sequence joins TRBV30 and TRBJ1-1; the D is unclear. V lost 2 bases to trimming and J lost 6 bases, with 13 bases between them. CDR3 length: 13 residues. CDR1 and CDR2 (germline): GTSNPN, SVGIG (reference sequence). For the CDR3, the DNA is TGTGCCTGGAGTTTTGGCCCCCGGGCTGAAGCTTTCTTT. Translated: CAWSFGPRAEAFF.

The V and J genes are TRBV4-2 and TRBJ2-7; 7 nucleotides align to TRBD2. Germline assignment: CDR1 LGHNA and CDR2 YNFKEQ. With V trimmed by 4 bases and J by 3 bases, 15 bases remained unmatched. CDR3 length: 17 residues. The CDR3 spells CASSPSQGGFGLYEQYF. CDR3 nucleotides: TGTGCCAGCAGCCCCTCGCAGGGAGGGTTTGGGCTCTACGAGCAGTACTTC.